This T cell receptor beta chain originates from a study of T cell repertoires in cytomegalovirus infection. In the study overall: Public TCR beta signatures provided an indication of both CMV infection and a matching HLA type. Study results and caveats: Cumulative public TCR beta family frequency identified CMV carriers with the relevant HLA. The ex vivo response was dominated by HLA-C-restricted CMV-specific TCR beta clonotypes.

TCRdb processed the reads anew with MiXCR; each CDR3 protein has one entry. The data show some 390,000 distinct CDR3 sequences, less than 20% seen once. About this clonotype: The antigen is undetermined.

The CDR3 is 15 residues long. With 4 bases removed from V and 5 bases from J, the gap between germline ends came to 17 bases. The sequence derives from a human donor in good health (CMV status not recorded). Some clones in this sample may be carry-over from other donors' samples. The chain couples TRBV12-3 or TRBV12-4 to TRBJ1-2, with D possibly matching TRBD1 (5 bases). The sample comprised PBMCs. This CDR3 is CASSSLARGGYGYTF. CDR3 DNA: TGTGCCAGCAGTTCCCTAGCCCGCGGGGGTTATGGCTACACCTTC.